Shown below are 9 T cell receptor beta chains from a single sample sequenced in a study of blood T cell repertoires in COVID-19. The method was immunoSEQ multiplex PCR; TCRdb's version includes in-frame clones alone and lacks a portion of them. Of 300,000 to 400,000 clones in the sample, around 90% were seen once. Sequencing used peripheral blood. The receptor set was obtained from a woman aged 25 to 39 with COVID-19, enrolled during active disease.

For this clone: This same CDR3 is encoded by further DNA sequences in the sample. V gene TRBV11-2 combines with J gene TRBJ2-5; D is possibly TRBD1 (6 bases). Trimming left V 4 bases short and J 2 bases short, with 8 bases between. Germline CDR1 and CDR2: SGHAT and FQNNGV. This CDR3 contains 13 residues. The CDR3 here is CASSSQGQETQYF. The CDR3 DNA is TGTGCCAGCAGCTCACAGGGTCAAGAGACCCAGTACTTC.

This chain connects TRBV4-2 to TRBJ2-3; D perhaps matches TRBD2 (5 bases). Deletions cut 0 bases from V and 4 bases from J, with 17 bases between. The CDR3 is 17 residues long. The germline CDR1 and CDR2 sequences are LGHNA and YNFKEQ. The CDR3 loop reads CASSQERGPGGADTQYF. CDR3 nucleotide sequence: TGTGCCAGCAGCCAAGAAAGAGGGCCAGGAGGTGCAGATACGCAGTATTTT.

In regard to this clone: The sample holds other DNA sequences that translate to the same CDR3. V gene TRBV7-9 combines with J gene TRBJ2-1; 9 bases are shared with TRBD1. In germline, CDR1 is SEHNR, CDR2 FQNEAQ (reference sequence). The junction had 2 bases not matched to a gene; V was cut back by 3 bases and J by 2 bases. The CDR3 runs to 15 residues. The CDR3 DNA follows: TGTGCCAGCAGCTTTGGGACAGGGACCTACAATGAGCAGTTCTTC. Residues: CASSFGTGTYNEQFF.

The count of this clone is one. This rearrangement joins TRBV6-6 to TRBJ2-7; 9 nucleotides match TRBD1. The CDR3 has 16 amino acids. V dropped 6 bases and J dropped 3; count of bases not matched to a gene: 12. Germline V gene sequence: CDR1 MNHNY, CDR2 SVGAGI (reference sequence). The CDR3 sequence: CASRFPGQGGFYEQYF. CDR3 DNA: TGTGCCAGCAGATTCCCGGGACAGGGAGGGTTCTACGAGCAGTACTTC.

J is TRBJ1-2 and V is TRBV29-1; the D gene is possibly TRBD1 (5 bases). Germline-derived CDR1 and CDR2 are SQVTM and ANQGSEA. The V end lost 6 bases, the J end lost 6 bases, and 17 bases lay between the germline ends. The length of the CDR3 is 13 residues. The CDR3 DNA reads TGCAGCGTCGCCCACCGGGGGGTCGATGGCTACACCTTC. Translated, it gives CSVAHRGVDGYTF.

The chain joins TRBV11-2 to TRBJ1-1, with D perhaps TRBD1 (6 bases). CDR1 is SGHAT and CDR2 is FQNNGV in the germline V gene. V was clipped by 5 bases and J by 4 bases, with 17 bases between them. The CDR3 is 15 amino acids. As DNA, the CDR3 is TGTGCCAGCAGCCTCGCAGGGGTGAGTGGCACTGAAGCTTTCTTT. Amino acid sequence: CASSLAGVSGTEAFF.

The J gene is TRBJ2-1, the V gene TRBV2, with TRBD1 matching 8 bases. This CDR3 is 15 amino acids long. The junction had 3 bases not matched to a gene; V was cut back by 5 bases and J by 0 bases. Germline loops: CDR1 SNHLY, CDR2 FYNNEI. CDR3 coding DNA: TGTGCCAGCAGTCCGGACAGGGCCTCCTACAATGAGCAGTTCTTC. Translation: CASSPDRASYNEQFF.

The J gene is TRBJ2-1, the V gene TRBV6-6; no definite D call. Germline V gene data show CDR1 as MNHNY and CDR2 as SVGAGI (reference sequence). Trimming left V 2 bases short and J 3 bases short, with 5 bases between. This CDR3 has 13 residues. This chain's CDR3 is CASSYERYNEQFF. CDR3 nucleotide sequence: TGTGCCAGCAGTTACGAGCGCTACAATGAGCAGTTCTTC.

The chain uses TRBV6-1 and TRBJ2-3, with TRBD2 as a possible D gene (5 bases). CDR3 length equals 13 residues. Germline lookup yields CDR1 MNHNS and CDR2 SASEGT. The germline V and J ends were trimmed by 2 bases and 6 bases, with 9 bases remaining between them. The CDR3 sequence is CASSERRPDTQYF. CDR3 DNA: TGTGCCAGCAGTGAACGGAGGCCCGATACGCAGTATTTT.